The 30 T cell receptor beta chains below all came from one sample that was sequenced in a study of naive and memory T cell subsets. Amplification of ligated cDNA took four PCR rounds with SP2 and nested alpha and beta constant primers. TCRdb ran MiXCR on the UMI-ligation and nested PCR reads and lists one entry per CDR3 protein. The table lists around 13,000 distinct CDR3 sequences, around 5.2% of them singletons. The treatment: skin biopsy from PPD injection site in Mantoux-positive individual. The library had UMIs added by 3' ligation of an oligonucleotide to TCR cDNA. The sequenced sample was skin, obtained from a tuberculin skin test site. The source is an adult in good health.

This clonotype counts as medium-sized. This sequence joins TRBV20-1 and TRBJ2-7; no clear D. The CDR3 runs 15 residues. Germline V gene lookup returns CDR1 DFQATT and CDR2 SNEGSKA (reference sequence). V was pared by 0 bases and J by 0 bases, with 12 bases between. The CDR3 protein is CSARDRPFLSYEQYF. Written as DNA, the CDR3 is TGCAGTGCTAGAGACAGGCCTTTCCTCTCCTACGAGCAGTACTTC.

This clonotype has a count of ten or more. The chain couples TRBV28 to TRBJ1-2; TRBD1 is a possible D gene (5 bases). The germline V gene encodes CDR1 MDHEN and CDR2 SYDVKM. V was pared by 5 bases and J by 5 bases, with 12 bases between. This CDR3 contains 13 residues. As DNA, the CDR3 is TGTGCCAGCAGTAACAGGCTAGCGTATGGCTACACCTTC. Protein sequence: CASSNRLAYGYTF.

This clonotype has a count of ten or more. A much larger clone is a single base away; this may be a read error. The DNA for the CDR3 is TGTGCCAGCAGTCGCTCCAGGGGTGGCGGCGACACCTTC. Translated: CASSRSRGGGDTF. The rearrangement uses TRBV6-5 and TRBJ1-2, with a weak D call TRBD1 (6 bases). Trimming pared 5 bases from V and 12 bases from J, leaving 19 bases between. The CDR3 totals 13 residues. CDR1 is MNHEY and CDR2 is SVGAGI in the germline V gene.

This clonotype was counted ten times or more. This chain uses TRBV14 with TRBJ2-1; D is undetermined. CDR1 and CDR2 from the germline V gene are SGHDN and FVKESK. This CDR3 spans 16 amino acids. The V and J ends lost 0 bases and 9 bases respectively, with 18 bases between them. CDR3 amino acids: CASSQERSSMAREQFF. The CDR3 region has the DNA TGTGCCAGCAGCCAAGAACGGAGCAGTATGGCTCGTGAGCAGTTCTTC.

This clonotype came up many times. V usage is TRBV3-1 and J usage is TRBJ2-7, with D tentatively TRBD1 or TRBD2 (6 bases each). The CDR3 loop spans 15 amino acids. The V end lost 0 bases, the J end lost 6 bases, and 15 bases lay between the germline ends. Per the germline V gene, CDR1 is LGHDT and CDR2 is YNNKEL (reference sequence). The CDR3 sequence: CASSQDIVGGSEQYF. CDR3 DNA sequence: TGTGCCAGCAGCCAAGATATCGTGGGGGGCTCCGAGCAGTACTTC.

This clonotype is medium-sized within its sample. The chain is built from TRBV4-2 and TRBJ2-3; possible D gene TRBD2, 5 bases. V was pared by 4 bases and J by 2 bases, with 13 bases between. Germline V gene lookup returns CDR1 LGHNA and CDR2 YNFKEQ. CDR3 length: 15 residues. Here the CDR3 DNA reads TGTGCCAGCAGCCCAACCGCTCGGGACACAGATACGCAGTATTTT. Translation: CASSPTARDTDTQYF.

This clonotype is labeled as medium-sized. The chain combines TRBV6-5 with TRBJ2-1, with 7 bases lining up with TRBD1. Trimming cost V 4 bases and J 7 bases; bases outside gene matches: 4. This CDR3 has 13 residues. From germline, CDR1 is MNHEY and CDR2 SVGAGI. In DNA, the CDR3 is TGTGCCAGCAGTTTGGGACAGCCGAATGAGCAGTTCTTC. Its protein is CASSLGQPNEQFF.

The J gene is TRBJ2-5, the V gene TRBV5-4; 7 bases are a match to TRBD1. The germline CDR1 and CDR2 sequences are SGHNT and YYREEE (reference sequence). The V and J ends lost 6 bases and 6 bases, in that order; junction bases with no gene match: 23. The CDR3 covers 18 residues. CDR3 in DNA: TGTGCCAGCACACAGGGGTCCAGGGGCCCCAGAAATCCGCAGACCCAGTACTTC. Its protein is CASTQGSRGPRNPQTQYF.

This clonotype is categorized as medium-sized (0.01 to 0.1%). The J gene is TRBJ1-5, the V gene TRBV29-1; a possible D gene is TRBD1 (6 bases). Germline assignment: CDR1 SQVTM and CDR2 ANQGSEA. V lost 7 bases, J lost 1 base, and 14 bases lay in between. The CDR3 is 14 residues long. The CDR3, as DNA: TGCAGCGCTTCGACAGGAAGGAGCAATCAGCCCCAGCATTTT. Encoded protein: CSASTGRSNQPQHF.

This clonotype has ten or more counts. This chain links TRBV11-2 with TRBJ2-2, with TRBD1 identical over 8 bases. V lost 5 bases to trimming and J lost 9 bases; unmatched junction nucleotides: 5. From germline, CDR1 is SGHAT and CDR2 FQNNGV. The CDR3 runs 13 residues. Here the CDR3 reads CASSLGQGWELFF. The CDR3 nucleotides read TGTGCCAGCAGCCTAGGACAGGGCTGGGAGCTGTTTTTT.

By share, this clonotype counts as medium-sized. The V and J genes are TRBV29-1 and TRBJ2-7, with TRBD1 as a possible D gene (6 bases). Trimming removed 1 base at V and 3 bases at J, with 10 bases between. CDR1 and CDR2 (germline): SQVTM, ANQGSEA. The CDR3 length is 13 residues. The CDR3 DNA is TGCAGCGTTGAAGTAACAGGGCGCTACGAGCAGTACTTC. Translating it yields CSVEVTGRYEQYF.

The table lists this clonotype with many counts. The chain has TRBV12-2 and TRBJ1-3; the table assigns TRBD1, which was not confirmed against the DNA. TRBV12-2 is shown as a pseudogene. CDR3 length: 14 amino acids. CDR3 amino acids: CASRTGTFGNTIYF. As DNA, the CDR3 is TGTGCAAGTCGAACCGGGACGTTCGGAAACACCATATATTTT.

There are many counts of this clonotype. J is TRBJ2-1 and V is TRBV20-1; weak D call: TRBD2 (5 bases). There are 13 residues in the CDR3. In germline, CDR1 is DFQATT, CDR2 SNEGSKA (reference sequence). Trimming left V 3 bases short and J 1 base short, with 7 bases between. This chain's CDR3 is CSASPGSYNEQFF. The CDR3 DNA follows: TGCAGTGCTAGCCCGGGATCCTACAATGAGCAGTTCTTC.

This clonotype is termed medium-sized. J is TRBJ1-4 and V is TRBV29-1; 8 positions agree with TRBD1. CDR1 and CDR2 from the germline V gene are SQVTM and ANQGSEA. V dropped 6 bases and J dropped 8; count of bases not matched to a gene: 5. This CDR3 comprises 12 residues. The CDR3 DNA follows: TGCAGCGTCGGGACAGGAAGAGAAAAACTGTTTTTT. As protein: CSVGTGREKLFF. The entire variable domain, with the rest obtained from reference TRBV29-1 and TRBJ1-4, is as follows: SAVISQKPSRDICQRGTSLTIQCQVDSQVTMMFWYRQQPGQSLTLIATANQGSEATYESGFVIDKFPISRPNLTFSTLTVSNMSPEDSSIYLCSVGTGREKLFFGSGTQLSVL.

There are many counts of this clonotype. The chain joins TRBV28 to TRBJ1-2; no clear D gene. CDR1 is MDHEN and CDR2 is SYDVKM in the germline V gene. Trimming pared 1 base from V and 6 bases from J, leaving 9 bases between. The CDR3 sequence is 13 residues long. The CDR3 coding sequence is TGTGCCAGCAGTTTATTGGGGTATGATGGCTACACCTTC. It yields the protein CASSLLGYDGYTF.

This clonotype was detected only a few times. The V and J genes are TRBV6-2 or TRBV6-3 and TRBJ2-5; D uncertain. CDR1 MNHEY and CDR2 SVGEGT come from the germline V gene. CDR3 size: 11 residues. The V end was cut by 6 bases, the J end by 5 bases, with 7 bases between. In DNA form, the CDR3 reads TGTGCCAGCAGGGACGGCGAGACCCAGTACTTC. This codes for CASRDGETQYF.

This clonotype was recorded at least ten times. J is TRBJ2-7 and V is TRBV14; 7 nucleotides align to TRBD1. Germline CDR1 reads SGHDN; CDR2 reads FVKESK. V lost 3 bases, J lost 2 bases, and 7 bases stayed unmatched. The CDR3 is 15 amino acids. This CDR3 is CASSQAEGAAYEQYF. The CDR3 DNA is TGTGCCAGCAGCCAGGCCGAGGGGGCGGCCTACGAGCAGTACTTC.

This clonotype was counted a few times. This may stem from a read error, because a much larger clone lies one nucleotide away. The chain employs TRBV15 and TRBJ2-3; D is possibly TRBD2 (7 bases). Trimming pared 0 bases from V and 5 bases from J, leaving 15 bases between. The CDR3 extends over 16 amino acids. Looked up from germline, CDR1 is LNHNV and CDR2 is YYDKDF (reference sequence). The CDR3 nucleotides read TGTGCCACCAGCAGAGAAAGAATGGGGGGGCGAGATACGCAGTATTTT. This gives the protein CATSRERMGGRDTQYF.

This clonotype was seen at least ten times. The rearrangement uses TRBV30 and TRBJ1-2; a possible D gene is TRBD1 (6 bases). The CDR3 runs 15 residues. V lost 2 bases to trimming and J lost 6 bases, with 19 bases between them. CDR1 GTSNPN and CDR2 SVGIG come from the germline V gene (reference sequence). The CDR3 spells CAWSRRDGTPDGYTF. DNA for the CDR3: TGTGCCTGGAGTCGGAGAGACGGGACACCCGATGGCTACACCTTC.

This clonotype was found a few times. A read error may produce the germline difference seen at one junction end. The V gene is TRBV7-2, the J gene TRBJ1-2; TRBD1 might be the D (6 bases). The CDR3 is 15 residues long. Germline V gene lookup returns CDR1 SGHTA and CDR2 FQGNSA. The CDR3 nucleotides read TGTGCCAGCAGCTTGAGCGGAGCTGCGGGGGCTGGCGACACCTTC. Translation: CASSLSGAAGAGDTF.

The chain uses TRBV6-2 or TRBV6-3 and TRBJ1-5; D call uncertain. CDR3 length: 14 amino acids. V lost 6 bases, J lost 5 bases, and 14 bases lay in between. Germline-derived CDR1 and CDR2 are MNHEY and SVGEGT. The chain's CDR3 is CASSPSTEDQPQHF. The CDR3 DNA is TGTGCCAGCAGCCCCTCGACCGAAGATCAGCCCCAGCATTTT.

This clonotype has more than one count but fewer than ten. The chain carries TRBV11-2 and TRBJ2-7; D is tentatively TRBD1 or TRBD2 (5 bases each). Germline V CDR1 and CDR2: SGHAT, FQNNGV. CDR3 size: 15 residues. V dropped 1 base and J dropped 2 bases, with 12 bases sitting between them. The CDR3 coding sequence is TGTGCCAGCAGCTTAGCGGGGCCCTGTGCCTACGAGCAGTACTTC. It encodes CASSLAGPCAYEQYF.

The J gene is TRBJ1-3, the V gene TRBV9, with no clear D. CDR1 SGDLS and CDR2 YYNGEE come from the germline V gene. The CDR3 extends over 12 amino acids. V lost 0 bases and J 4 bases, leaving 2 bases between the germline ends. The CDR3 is CASSVAGNTIYF. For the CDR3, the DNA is TGTGCCAGCAGCGTAGCCGGAAACACCATATATTTT.

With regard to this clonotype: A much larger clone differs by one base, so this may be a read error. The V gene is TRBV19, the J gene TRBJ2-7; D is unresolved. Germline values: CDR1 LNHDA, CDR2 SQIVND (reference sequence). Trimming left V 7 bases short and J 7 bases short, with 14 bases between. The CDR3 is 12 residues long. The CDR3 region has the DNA TGTGCCAGTATAGGGATGTCTCGGGAGCAGTACTTC. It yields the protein CASIGMSREQYF.

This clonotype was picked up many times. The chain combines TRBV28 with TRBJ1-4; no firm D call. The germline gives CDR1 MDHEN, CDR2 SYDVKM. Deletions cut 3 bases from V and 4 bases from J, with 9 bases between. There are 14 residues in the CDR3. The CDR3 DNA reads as TGTGCCAGCAGTTTTCCGGGCCTTAATGAAAAACTGTTTTTT. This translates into CASSFPGLNEKLFF.

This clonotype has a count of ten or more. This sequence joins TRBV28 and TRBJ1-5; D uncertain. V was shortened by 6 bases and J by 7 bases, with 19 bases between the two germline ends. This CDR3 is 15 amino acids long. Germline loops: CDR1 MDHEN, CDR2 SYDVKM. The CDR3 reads CASRTRASHFQPQHF. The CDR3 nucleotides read TGTGCCAGCAGAACCCGGGCCTCACACTTCCAGCCCCAGCATTTT.

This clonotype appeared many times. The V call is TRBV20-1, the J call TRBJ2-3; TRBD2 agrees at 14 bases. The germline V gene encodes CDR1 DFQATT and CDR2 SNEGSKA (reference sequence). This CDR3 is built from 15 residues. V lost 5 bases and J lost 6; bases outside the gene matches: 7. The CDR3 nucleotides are TGCAGTGCTTGGCGGACTAGCGGGGGGAGGGATACGCAGTATTTT. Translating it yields CSAWRTSGGRDTQYF.

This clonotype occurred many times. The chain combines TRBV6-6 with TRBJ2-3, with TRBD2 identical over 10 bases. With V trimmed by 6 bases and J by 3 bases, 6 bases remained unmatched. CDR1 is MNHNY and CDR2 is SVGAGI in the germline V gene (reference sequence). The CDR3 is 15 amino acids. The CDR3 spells CASSLPGLATDTQYF. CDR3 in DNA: TGTGCCAGCAGCCTACCGGGACTAGCGACAGATACGCAGTATTTT.

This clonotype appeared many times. The CDR3 DNA follows: TGTGCCAGCAGCTTATCGAATAGTTATGGCTACACCTTC. It specifies CASSLSNSYGYTF. The chain has TRBV7-9 and TRBJ1-2; D gene ambiguous. Germline V gene data show CDR1 as SEHNR and CDR2 as FQNEAQ (reference sequence). This CDR3 comprises 13 residues. V gave up 2 bases and J gave up 5 bases, with 9 bases separating them.

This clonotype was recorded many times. The CDR3 DNA reads TGTGCCAGCAGTTTCGGGGGCGCCCGGACAGATACGCAGTATTTT. Translated, it gives CASSFGGARTDTQYF. The V and J genes are TRBV28 and TRBJ2-3; D tentatively reads TRBD1 or TRBD2 (6 bases each). Trimming took off 3 bases at V and 3 bases at J, with 13 bases between the two ends. CDR3 length: 15 residues. In germline, CDR1 is MDHEN, CDR2 SYDVKM.